This TCR beta chain was found in a study of shared clonotypes between healthy human individuals. Study-wide context: The study used three CD4 naive, three CD4 memory, two CD8 naive and one CD8 memory plate per donor.

The assay was immunoSEQ multiplex PCR, and TCRdb's table has in-frame clones only and misses some. The data show some 2 million clones, 85% to 95% seen once. CDR3 size: 16 residues. Germline V CDR1 and CDR2: SSHAT, FNYEAQ (reference sequence). On this clone itself: A junction end diverges from the germline sequence, so it may reflect a read error.

Sequenced sample: naive CD4+ T cells sorted from blood. Subset indicated: CD45RA+ positively selected. V gene TRBV7-7 combines with J gene TRBJ2-2; 14 bases fit TRBD2. This clonotype originated in a man aged 18 to 30 in good health. The CDR3: CASSGTSGRNTGELFF. DNA of the CDR3: TGTGCTAGCAGCGGGACTAGCGGGAGGAACACCGGGGAGCTGTTTTTT.